What follows is one TCR beta chain and its context. The source of the sample is a study of spatial heterogeneity in lung cancer. The CDR3 sequence is 13 residues long. Germline-derived CDR1 and CDR2 are LGHNA and YNFKEQ. Trimming took 4 bases from V and 3 from J, leaving 8 bases between them. Time point reported: sample taken at primary tumor resection. No cell sorting; template was whole RNA from tumor, lung tissue or PBMC. TCRdb re-derived calls from the 5' RACE reads in MiXCR, one entry per CDR3 protein. The sample has around 60,000 distinct CDR3 sequences, less than 10% seen once. This TCR was sampled from a female donor with early-stage non-small cell lung cancer. The gene calls are TRBV4-2 and TRBJ2-3; D gene ambiguous. Sequenced material: PBMCs, taken at surgery. CDR3 residues: CASSRAETDTQYF. The DNA of the CDR3 is TGTGCCAGCAGCCGGGCGGAGACAGATACGCAGTATTTT.